This is a list of T cell receptor beta chains from one sample in a study of monozygotic twins with inflammatory bowel disease. Following a re-call of the 5' RACE reads, TCRdb has one entry per CDR3 protein and lacks DNA. The table lists about 380,000 distinct CDR3 sequences. The material sequenced was blood. Receptors were obtained from a human donor with ulcerative colitis or Crohn's disease, or a healthy co-twin of an affected twin (not recorded which). Both conserved end residues are part of each CDR3.

j_gene	v_gene	CDR3aa
TRBJ2-5	TRBV20-1	CSARGGASSQETQYF
TRBJ2-7	TRBV7-6	CASSLVANSYEQYF
TRBJ2-3	TRBV4-3	CASSQVLLGDTQYF
TRBJ1-1	TRBV5-1	CASSLSAGTEAFF
TRBJ1-5	TRBV5-1	CASSLGASNQPQHF
TRBJ2-7	TRBV6-1	CASSGERASSGHEQYF
TRBJ1-5	TRBV10-2	CASSGGDGLYSNQPQHF
TRBJ1-2	TRBV5-1	CASSLVMGEPDYGYTF
TRBJ1-5	TRBV6-5	CASSYMKGDQPQHF
TRBJ1-1	TRBV12-3/TRBV12-4	CASGRHPDTEAFF
TRBJ2-2	TRBV6-5	CASSPAFGELFF
TRBJ2-7	TRBV4-2	CASSQDGNGYEQYF
TRBJ2-3	TRBV27	CASRYEDRGPADTQYF
TRBJ2-1	TRBV5-1	CASSRGGLGSYNEQFF
TRBJ1-4	TRBV5-1	CASTRDIATNEKLFF
TRBJ2-3	TRBV6-1	CASSDSADTQYF
TRBJ2-7	TRBV7-2	CASSLGSGPYEQYF
TRBJ1-5	TRBV12-3/TRBV12-4	CASGANANQPQHF
TRBJ1-6	TRBV10-3	CAISGAGSYNSPLHF
TRBJ2-2	TRBV7-3	CAIRRTGASGELFF
TRBJ1-1	TRBV18	CASSPYTPGSNTEAFF
TRBJ1-2	TRBV27	CASRLTYSAGYGYTF
TRBJ2-2	TRBV18	CASSPGGTAGELFF
TRBJ2-1	TRBV3-1	CASSHLAGGPSSYNEQFF
TRBJ2-7	TRBV9	CASSVGDSTYEQYF
TRBJ1-5	TRBV18	CASSFSGASNQPQHF
TRBJ1-1	TRBV5-1	CASSTPTGNSMNTEAFF
TRBJ2-3	TRBV7-2	CASSSRSARGLADTQYF
TRBJ2-1	TRBV4-2	CASSQDSGGWQFF
TRBJ2-2	TRBV6-5	CASSYLTGGLTGELFF
TRBJ1-5	TRBV5-8	CASSLQQTVLIHQPQHF
TRBJ2-7	TRBV5-1	CASSLGLRQPAYF
TRBJ2-2	TRBV7-2	CASSYIRGTTGELFF
TRBJ2-5	TRBV7-9	CASSAPAGEETQYF
TRBJ2-2	TRBV6-2/TRBV6-3	CASSFYPTANTGELFF
TRBJ2-5	TRBV10-3	CAISRIGGPIETQYF
TRBJ2-1	TRBV29-1	CSVDVDRGEQFF
TRBJ2-1	TRBV7-3	CASSPTGGGPYNEQFF
TRBJ2-1	TRBV15	CATSRDGAGYNEQFF
TRBJ2-5	TRBV18	CASSPRRTGGEETQYF
TRBJ2-7	TRBV7-2	CASSLGTITYEQYF
TRBJ1-5	TRBV6-5	CASSYVSAGGQPQHF
TRBJ2-4	TRBV27	CASSSRQPAKNIQYF
TRBJ2-7	TRBV12-3/TRBV12-4	CASSKTSGTGGYEQYF